The clone carrying this T cell receptor (beta chain) has a single count. This sample was taken from a study of CD8 T cells in Susac syndrome. CDR3 length equals 17 residues. V lost 0 bases to trimming and J lost 4 bases, with 16 bases between them. Germline CDR1 and CDR2: SEHNR and FQNEAQ (reference sequence). Reverse transcription of roughly 0.45 to 1 ug RNA used random hexamers. One entry per CDR3 protein results from TCRdb running MiXCR on the immunoSEQ multiplex PCR reads. Of more than 200,000 distinct CDR3 sequences listed, roughly 92% are singletons. The sequencing sample was made of CD8+ T cells from PBMCs. This clonotype was obtained from a human donor with multiple sclerosis. The chain is built from TRBV7-9 and TRBJ2-1; D may be TRBD2 (5 bases). CDR3 amino acids: CASSLARDYYGYNEQFF. CDR3 DNA: TGTGCCAGCAGCTTAGCGCGCGACTATTACGGTTACAATGAGCAGTTCTTC.